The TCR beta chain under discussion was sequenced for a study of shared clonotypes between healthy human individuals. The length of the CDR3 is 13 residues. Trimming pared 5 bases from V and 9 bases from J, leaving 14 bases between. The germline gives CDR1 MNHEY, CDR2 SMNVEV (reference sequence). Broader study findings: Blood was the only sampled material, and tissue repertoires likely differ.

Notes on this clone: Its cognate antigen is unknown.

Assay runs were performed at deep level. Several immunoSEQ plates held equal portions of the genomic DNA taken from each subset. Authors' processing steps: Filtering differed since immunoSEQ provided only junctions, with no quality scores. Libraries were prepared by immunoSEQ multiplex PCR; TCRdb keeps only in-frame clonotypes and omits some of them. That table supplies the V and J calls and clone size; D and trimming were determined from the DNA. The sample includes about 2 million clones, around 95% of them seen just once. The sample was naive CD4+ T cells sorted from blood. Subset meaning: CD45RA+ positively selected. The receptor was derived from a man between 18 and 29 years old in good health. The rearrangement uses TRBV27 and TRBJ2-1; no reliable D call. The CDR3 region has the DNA TGTGCCAGCAGTCTGGTTCCGTTTTTTGAGCAGTTCTTC. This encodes CASSLVPFFEQFF.